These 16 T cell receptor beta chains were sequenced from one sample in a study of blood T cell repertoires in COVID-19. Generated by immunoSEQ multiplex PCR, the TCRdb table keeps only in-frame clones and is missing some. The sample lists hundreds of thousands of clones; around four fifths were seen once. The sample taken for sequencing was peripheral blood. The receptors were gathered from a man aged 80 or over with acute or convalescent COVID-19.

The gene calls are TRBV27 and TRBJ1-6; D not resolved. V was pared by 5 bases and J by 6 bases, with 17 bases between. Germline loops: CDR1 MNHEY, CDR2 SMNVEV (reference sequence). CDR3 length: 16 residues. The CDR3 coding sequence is TGTGCCAGCAGTCCTCAGGCCTTTCTAACTAATTCACCCCTCCACTTT. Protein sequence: CASSPQAFLTNSPLHF.

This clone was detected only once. The DNA for the CDR3 is TGTGCCAGCAGCTTAGTTGGGGGGTTCGAACTGTTTTTT. It translates to CASSLVGGFELFF. The rearrangement uses TRBV7-9 and TRBJ1-4; tentative D call: TRBD1 (5 bases). Between the trimmed V and J ends, which lost 1 base and 12 bases, there was a span of 12 bases. The CDR3 loop spans 13 amino acids. Germline V gene sequence: CDR1 SEHNR, CDR2 FQNEAQ (reference sequence).

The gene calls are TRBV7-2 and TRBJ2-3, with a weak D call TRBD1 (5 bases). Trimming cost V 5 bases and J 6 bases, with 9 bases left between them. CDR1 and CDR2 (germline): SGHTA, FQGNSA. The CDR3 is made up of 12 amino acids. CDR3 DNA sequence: TGTGCCAGCAGCCCAGGGTTGGATACGCAGTATTTT. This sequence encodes CASSPGLDTQYF.

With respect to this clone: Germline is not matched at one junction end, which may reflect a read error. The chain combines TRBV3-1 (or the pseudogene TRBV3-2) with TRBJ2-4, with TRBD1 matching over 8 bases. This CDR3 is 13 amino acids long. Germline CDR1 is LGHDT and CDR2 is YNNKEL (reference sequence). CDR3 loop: CAGSRTGINIQYF. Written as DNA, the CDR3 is TGTGCCGGCAGCCGGACAGGGATAAACATTCAGTACTTC.

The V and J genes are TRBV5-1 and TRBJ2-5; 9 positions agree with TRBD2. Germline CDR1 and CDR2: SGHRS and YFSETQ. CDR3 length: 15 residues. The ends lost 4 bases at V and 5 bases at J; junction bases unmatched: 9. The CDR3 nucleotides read TGCGCCAGCAGCCCTGGACTAGCGTTGGGGGAGACCCAGTACTTC. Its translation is CASSPGLALGETQYF.

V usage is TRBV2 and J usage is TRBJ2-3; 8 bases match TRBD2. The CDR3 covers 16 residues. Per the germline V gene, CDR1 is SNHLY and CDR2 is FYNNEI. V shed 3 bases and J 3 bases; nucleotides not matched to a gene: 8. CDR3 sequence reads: CASSEDAGGWTDTQYF. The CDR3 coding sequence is TGTGCCAGCAGTGAGGACGCGGGGGGATGGACAGATACGCAGTATTTT.

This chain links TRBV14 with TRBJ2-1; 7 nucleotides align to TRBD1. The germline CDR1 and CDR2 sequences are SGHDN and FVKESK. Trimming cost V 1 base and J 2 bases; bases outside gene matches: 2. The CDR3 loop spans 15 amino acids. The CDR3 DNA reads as TGTGCCAGCAGCCAAGGACAGGGACCCTACAATGAGCAGTTCTTC. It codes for CASSQGQGPYNEQFF.

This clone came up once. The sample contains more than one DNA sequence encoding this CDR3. This CDR3 reads CASSYSSGGAYEQYF. As DNA, the CDR3 is TGTGCCAGCAGTTACTCTAGCGGGGGGGCCTACGAGCAGTACTTC. The J gene is TRBJ2-7, the V gene TRBV6-5; 11 positions agree with TRBD2. The CDR3 totals 15 residues. The V segment lost 0 bases and the J segment 2 bases; nucleotides outside the gene matches: 0. Germline V CDR1 and CDR2: MNHEY, SVGAGI.

The CDR3: CASSLPLASTGELFF. CDR3 sequence (DNA): TGCGCCAGCAGCTTGCCGCTAGCGAGCACCGGGGAGCTGTTTTTT. The gene calls are TRBV5-1 and TRBJ2-2, with a possible D match to TRBD2 (6 bases). In germline, CDR1 is SGHRS, CDR2 YFSETQ. The V and J ends lost 1 base and 4 bases respectively, with 11 bases between them. This CDR3 spans 15 amino acids.

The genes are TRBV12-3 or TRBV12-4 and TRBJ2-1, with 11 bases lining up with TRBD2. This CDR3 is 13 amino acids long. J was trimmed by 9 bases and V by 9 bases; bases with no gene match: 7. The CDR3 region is CASTSGSWGEQFF. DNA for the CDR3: TGTGCCAGTACTAGCGGGAGCTGGGGTGAGCAGTTCTTC.

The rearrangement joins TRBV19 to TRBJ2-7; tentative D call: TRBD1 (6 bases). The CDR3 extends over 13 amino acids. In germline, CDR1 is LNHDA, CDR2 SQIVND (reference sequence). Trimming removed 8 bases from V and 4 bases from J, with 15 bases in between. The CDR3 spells CASWDMDTYEQYF. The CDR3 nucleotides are TGTGCCAGTTGGGACATGGATACTTACGAGCAGTACTTC.

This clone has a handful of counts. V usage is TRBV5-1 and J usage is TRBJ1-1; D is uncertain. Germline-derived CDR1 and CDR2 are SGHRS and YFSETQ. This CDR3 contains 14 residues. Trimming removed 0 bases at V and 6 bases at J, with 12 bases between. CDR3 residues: CASSLAGAGAEAFF. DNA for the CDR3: TGCGCCAGCAGCTTGGCTGGAGCTGGCGCTGAAGCTTTCTTT.

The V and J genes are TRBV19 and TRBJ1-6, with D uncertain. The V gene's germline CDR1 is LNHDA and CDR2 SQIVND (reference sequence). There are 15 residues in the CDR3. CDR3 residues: CEVITWSSYNSPLHF. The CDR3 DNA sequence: TGTGAAGTAATCACATGGAGCTCCTATAATTCACCCCTCCACTTT.

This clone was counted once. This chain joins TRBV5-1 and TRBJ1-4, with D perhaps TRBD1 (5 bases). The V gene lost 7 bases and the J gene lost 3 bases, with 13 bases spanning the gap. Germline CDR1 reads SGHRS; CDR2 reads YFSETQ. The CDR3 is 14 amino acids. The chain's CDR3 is CASGQGRPNEKLFF. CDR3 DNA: TGCGCCAGCGGTCAGGGTCGACCTAATGAAAAACTGTTTTTT.

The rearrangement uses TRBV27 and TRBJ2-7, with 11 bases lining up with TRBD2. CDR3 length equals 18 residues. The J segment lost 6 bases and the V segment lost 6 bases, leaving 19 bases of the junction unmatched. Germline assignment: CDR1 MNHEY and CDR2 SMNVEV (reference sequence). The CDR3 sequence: CASSRLAGTSDGKSEQYF. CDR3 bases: TGTGCCAGCAGCCGACTAGCGGGAACATCTGACGGGAAGAGCGAGCAGTACTTC.

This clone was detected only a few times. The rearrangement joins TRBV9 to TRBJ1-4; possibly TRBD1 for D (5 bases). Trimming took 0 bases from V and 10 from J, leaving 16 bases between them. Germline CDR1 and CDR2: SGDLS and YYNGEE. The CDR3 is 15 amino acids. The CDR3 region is CASSVAGDIAGKLFF. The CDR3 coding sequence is TGTGCCAGCAGCGTAGCGGGGGATATAGCGGGAAAACTGTTTTTT.